The 22 T cell receptor beta chains below were found in one sample sequenced in a study of response to subunit inactivated influenza vaccine. TCRdb independently ran MiXCR on the RT-PCR reads; one entry per CDR3 protein. The sample contains about 650,000 distinct CDR3 sequences, about 15% of which appear only once. Sequenced material: PBMCs from blood, taken approximately 15 days before vaccination. Receptors originate from a man aged 50-59 years who received an inactivated influenza vaccine.

This clonotype was seen repeatedly, ten times or more. V usage is TRBV7-7 and J usage is TRBJ2-1; 12 nucleotides agree with TRBD2. Per germline, CDR1 SSHAT and CDR2 FNYEAQ (reference sequence). J lost 8 bases, V lost 4 bases, and 9 bases had no gene match. CDR3 length: 16 residues. CDR3 in amino acids: CASSSGLAGEGYEQFF. In DNA form, the CDR3 reads TGTGCCAGCAGCTCGGGACTAGCGGGCGAGGGTTATGAGCAGTTCTTC.

In its sample, this clonotype was seen a few times. The chain couples TRBV7-2 to TRBJ2-1; D not certain. Germline values: CDR1 SGHTA, CDR2 FQGNSA. The CDR3 extends over 14 amino acids. V lost 3 bases to trimming and J lost 8 bases, with 14 bases between them. This chain's CDR3 is CASSFSLDPYEQFF. The CDR3 coding sequence is TGTGCCAGCAGCTTCAGTCTGGACCCCTATGAGCAGTTCTTC.

This clonotype was counted a few times. The chain couples TRBV25-1 to TRBJ2-7, with TRBD1 matching over 8 bases. The ends lost 6 bases at V and 6 bases at J; junction bases unmatched: 13. The CDR3 totals 15 residues. Germline loops: CDR1 MGHDK, CDR2 SYGVNS. This CDR3 is CASRPAGTGTTEQYF. The CDR3 DNA reads as TGTGCCAGCAGACCCGCCGGGACAGGTACGACCGAGCAGTACTTC.

This clonotype has more than one count but fewer than ten. The DNA for the CDR3 is TGTGCCAGCAGTGTGACAGGGATCAAGGAAGCTTTCTTT. It yields the protein CASSVTGIKEAFF. This chain uses TRBV2 with TRBJ1-1; 7 bases fit TRBD1. The V gene end was trimmed by 4 bases and the J gene end by 8 bases; junction bases not matched to a gene: 7. The CDR3 covers 13 residues. The germline CDR1 and CDR2 sequences are SNHLY and FYNNEI. Full variable domain (missing parts from reference TRBV2 and TRBJ1-1): EPEVTQTPSHQVTQMGQEVILRCVPISNHLYFYWYRQILGQKVEFLVSFYNNEISEKSEIFDDQFSVERPDGSNFTLKIRSTKLEDSAMYFCASSVTGIKEAFFGQGTRLTVV.

In its sample, this clonotype was seen a few times. This chain links TRBV2 with TRBJ1-2, with D possibly TRBD1 on 6 matching bases. The CDR3 consists of 13 residues. Between the trimmed V and J ends, which lost 11 bases and 1 base, there was a span of 14 bases. Germline CDR1 and CDR2: SNHLY and FYNNEI. DNA for the CDR3: TGTGCCGGTGGACAGTCCTTTAACTATGGCTACACCTTC. Translation gives CAGGQSFNYGYTF.

The gene calls are TRBV7-9 and TRBJ1-1; D may be TRBD1 (6 bases). Germline V gene lookup returns CDR1 SEHNR and CDR2 FQNEAQ (reference sequence). The ends were cut back, 7 bases at V and 3 bases at J, with 9 bases in the middle. CDR3 length: 12 amino acids. The CDR3 DNA reads as TGTGCCAGCACCCGACAGGACACTGAAGCTTTCTTT. Translated: CASTRQDTEAFF. The full variable domain, completed using reference TRBV7-9 and TRBJ1-1, is DTGVSQNPRHKITKRGQNVTFRCDPISEHNRLYWYRQTLGQGPEFLTYFQNEAQLEKSRLLSDRFSAERPKGSFSTLEIQRTEQGDSAMYLCASTRQDTEAFFGQGTRLTVV.

This clonotype was observed a handful of times. V usage is TRBV9 and J usage is TRBJ1-1, with D unresolved. CDR3 length: 12 residues. Germline CDR1 reads SGDLS; CDR2 reads YYNGEE. Trimming left V 4 bases short and J 7 bases short, with 11 bases between. This CDR3 reads CASSSLGREAFF. CDR3 bases: TGTGCCAGCAGCTCCCTTGGCCGTGAAGCTTTCTTT.

This clonotype occurred a few times. This sequence joins TRBV4-3 and TRBJ2-1; TRBD1 might be the D (5 bases). The V end was cut by 0 bases, the J end by 5 bases, with 11 bases between. CDR3 length: 15 amino acids. Germline CDR1 LGHNA, CDR2 YSLEER. The CDR3 loop is CASSQDGAGNNEQFF. The CDR3 region has the DNA TGCGCCAGCAGCCAAGATGGGGCAGGGAACAATGAGCAGTTCTTC.

This clonotype was recorded a few times. This sequence joins TRBV3-1 and TRBJ2-1; TRBD2 agrees at 7 bases. V was pared by 1 base and J by 6 bases, with 6 bases of the junction left unmatched. The CDR3 extends over 15 amino acids. Germline V gene sequence: CDR1 LGHDT, CDR2 YNNKEL (reference sequence). CDR3 sequence reads: CASSQAVLASNEQFF. The CDR3 DNA is TGTGCCAGCAGCCAAGCGGTACTAGCGAGCAATGAGCAGTTCTTC.

The chain couples TRBV18 to TRBJ2-5, with D perhaps matching TRBD1 (5 bases). CDR3 length: 15 amino acids. Trimming stripped 3 bases from V and 5 bases from J, with 16 bases between. Germline V gene data show CDR1 as KGHSH and CDR2 as LQKENI. As DNA, the CDR3 is TGTGCCAGCTCACCGGTGGGGCCCCCAGGGGAGACCCAGTACTTC. As protein: CASSPVGPPGETQYF. Supplemented by reference TRBV18 and TRBJ2-5, the full variable domain reads NAGVMQNPRHLVRRRGQEARLRCSPMKGHSHVYWYRQLPEEGLKFMVYLQKENIIDESGMPKERFSAEFPKEGPSILRIQQVVRGDSAAYFCASSPVGPPGETQYFGPGTRLLVL.

This clonotype was seen more than once but under ten times. The chain employs TRBV28 and TRBJ1-2; D is ambiguous. With 2 bases removed from V and 2 bases from J, the gap between germline ends came to 12 bases. CDR3 length: 15 amino acids. CDR1 and CDR2 from the germline V gene are MDHEN and SYDVKM. CDR3 nucleotide sequence: TGTGCCAGCAGTTTACCGGGCAGTAAAAACTATGGCTACACCTTC. Translating it yields CASSLPGSKNYGYTF.

A few counts support this clonotype. At one boundary the junction diverges from the germline segment, which might be a read error. This chain links TRBV20-1 with TRBJ2-3, with 10 bases fitting TRBD2. The CDR3 has 18 residues. Per the germline V gene, CDR1 is DFQATT and CDR2 is SNEGSKA (reference sequence). CDR3 in amino acids: CSAPIPLAGVTYTNTQYF. The CDR3, as DNA: TGCAGTGCCCCGATTCCGCTAGCGGGGGTTACCTACACAAATACGCAGTATTTT.

This chain links TRBV4-3 with TRBJ2-2; 7 nucleotides line up with TRBD2. The CDR3 length is 15 residues. Looked up from germline, CDR1 is LGHNA and CDR2 is YSLEER. The junction had 6 bases not matched to a gene; V was cut back by 3 bases and J by 5 bases. Here the CDR3 reads CASSQKRGQTGELFF. In DNA form, the CDR3 reads TGCGCCAGCAGCCAGAAGCGGGGTCAAACCGGGGAGCTGTTTTTT.

There are a few counts of this clonotype. The rearrangement links TRBV29-1 to TRBJ2-7; D unclear. Trimming took off 0 bases at V and 2 bases at J, with 14 bases between the two ends. The germline CDR1 and CDR2 sequences are SQVTM and ANQGSEA. The CDR3 totals 15 residues. This CDR3 reads CSVEEAGRGTYEQYF. CDR3 coding DNA: TGCAGCGTTGAAGAAGCTGGACGCGGAACCTACGAGCAGTACTTC.

The gene calls are TRBV7-9 and TRBJ2-1, with 11 bases matching TRBD2. V trimming: 6 bases; J trimming: 3 bases; junction bases outside the gene matches: 7. CDR1 is SEHNR, CDR2 FQNEAQ, per germline (reference sequence). This CDR3 spans 16 amino acids. The CDR3 loop reads CASSPTTSGSYNEQFF. The CDR3 nucleotides read TGTGCCAGCAGTCCTACCACTAGCGGGAGCTACAATGAGCAGTTCTTC. Combining the CDR3 with reference TRBV7-9 and TRBJ2-1 gives the whole variable domain DTGVSQNPRHKITKRGQNVTFRCDPISEHNRLYWYRQTLGQGPEFLTYFQNEAQLEKSRLLSDRFSAERPKGSFSTLEIQRTEQGDSAMYLCASSPTTSGSYNEQFFGPGTRLTVL.

The table lists this clonotype with a few counts. This chain links TRBV12-3 or TRBV12-4 with TRBJ1-2, with 7 bases that match TRBD1. Trimming removed 3 bases from V and 8 bases from J; junction bases left unmatched: 6. CDR3 length: 13 residues. The CDR3, as DNA: TGTGCCAGCAGTTTGACAGGGTGGGAAGGCTACACCTTC. Translating gives CASSLTGWEGYTF.

This clonotype was observed a handful of times. The CDR3: CASSTWTGISNQPQHF. CDR3 DNA: TGTGCCAGTAGTACCTGGACAGGAATTAGCAATCAGCCCCAGCATTTT. The chain has TRBV19 and TRBJ1-5; 7 bases are a match to TRBD1. The CDR3 contains 16 residues. Trimming removed 4 bases from V and 0 bases from J; junction bases left unmatched: 6. Germline lookup yields CDR1 LNHDA and CDR2 SQIVND (reference sequence).

In its sample, this clonotype was seen a few times. This chain links TRBV9 with TRBJ2-3, with D unresolved. The V gene's germline CDR1 is SGDLS and CDR2 YYNGEE. The CDR3 spans 15 residues. Trimming took 3 bases from V and 0 from J, leaving 11 bases between them. CDR3 in amino acids: CASSENSLSTDTQYF. CDR3 DNA: TGTGCCAGCAGCGAGAACAGTCTCAGCACAGATACGCAGTATTTT.

This chain uses TRBV29-1 with TRBJ2-1, with D perhaps given as TRBD1 or TRBD2 (5 bases each). Deletions cut 4 bases from V and 4 bases from J, with 11 bases between. The germline V gene has CDR1 SQVTM and CDR2 ANQGSEA. The CDR3 extends over 13 amino acids. This CDR3 is CSVAGRIYNEQFF. CDR3 nucleotides: TGCAGCGTTGCGGGACGGATATACAATGAGCAGTTCTTC.

The chain carries TRBV12-3 or TRBV12-4 and TRBJ2-2, with 8 bases matching TRBD1. Trimming at V came to 7 bases and at J to 6 bases, leaving 7 bases not matched to a gene. The CDR3 runs 14 residues. The CDR3: CASKDRGGSGELFF. The CDR3 nucleotides read TGTGCCAGCAAAGACAGGGGTGGATCCGGGGAGCTGTTTTTT.

The rearrangement joins TRBV30 to TRBJ1-6; D is uncertain. The CDR3 has 14 amino acids. Trimming left V 0 bases short and J 3 bases short, with 6 bases between. CDR1 and CDR2 (germline): GTSNPN, SVGIG (reference sequence). In nucleotides, the CDR3 is TGTGCCTGGAGTGTAGACATCTATAATTCACCCCTCCACTTT. It yields the protein CAWSVDIYNSPLHF.

This clonotype was counted between two and nine times. The chain uses TRBV5-6 and TRBJ2-7; TRBD2 agrees at 7 bases. The CDR3 is made up of 14 amino acids. V trimming: 8 bases; J trimming: 4 bases; junction bases outside the gene matches: 12. Germline CDR1 reads SGHDT; CDR2 reads YYEEEE. The CDR3 loop reads CASRPREVLYEQYF. DNA for the CDR3: TGTGCCAGTAGACCCCGGGAGGTTCTGTACGAGCAGTACTTC.